The sequence of this T cell receptor beta chain was determined in a study of early T cells in non-severe SARS-CoV-2 infection. At the level of the study: Unsorted whole blood bulk RNA was sequenced, with unpaired chains. Study results and caveats: Reliance on VDJdb matching favored anti-spike CD8 responses; private and CD4 specificities were missed.

The V gene's germline CDR1 is ENHRY and CDR2 SYGVKD. The V gene lost 8 bases and the J gene lost 6 bases, with 7 bases spanning the gap. The CDR3 spans 11 residues. Comment on this clonotype: The antigen remains unidentified.

Each cDNA molecule carried a unique molecular identifier. TCRdb re-derived calls from the 5' RACE reads in MiXCR, one entry per CDR3 protein. The sample has tens of thousands of distinct CDR3 sequences; 14% to 15% are singletons. The chain uses TRBV10-3 and TRBJ2-2; D is unresolved. What was sequenced was whole blood. The receptor's source is an adult who was a healthcare worker with PCR-confirmed SARS-CoV-2 infection or an uninfected control (not recorded which). The CDR3 DNA reads TGTGCCATCTCCAGCGCCGGGGAGCTGTTTTTT. It is translated as CAISSAGELFF.